Below are 26 T cell receptor beta chains sequenced from a single sample in a study of cytomegalovirus exposure and HLA in healthy donors. PCR amplification relied on 60 Vbeta primers (plus 13 Jbeta primers). Repertoires were generated with immunoSEQ multiplex PCR, while TCRdb's copy carries only in-frame clones and drops some. The repertoire includes roughly 120,000 clones, around 74% of them detected once, and roughly 1.5% sits in the top ten. The sample comprised PBMCs. These receptors all come from a woman younger than 35 in good health and CMV-seronegative.

In DNA, the CDR3 is TGTGCCAGCACCCCGACAGCGAACTATGGCTACACCTTC. Its protein is CASTPTANYGYTF. The genes are TRBV5-6 and TRBJ1-2, with D maybe TRBD1 (5 bases). Between the trimmed V and J ends, which lost 6 bases and 2 bases, there was a span of 11 bases. The CDR3 runs to 13 residues. Germline values: CDR1 SGHDT, CDR2 YYEEEE.

J is TRBJ1-1 and V is TRBV5-6; weak D call: TRBD1 (6 bases). The CDR3 totals 13 residues. Trimming removed 2 bases from V and 8 bases from J, with 13 bases in between. Germline V gene data show CDR1 as SGHDT and CDR2 as YYEEEE. The CDR3 nucleotides read TGTGCCAGCAGCTTAGCGTCAGGGGAAGAAGCTTTCTTT. Protein: CASSLASGEEAFF.

The rearrangement joins TRBV28 to TRBJ1-2; TRBD1 aligns across 9 bases. This CDR3 has 14 residues. The trim removed 4 bases at V and 4 bases at J, leaving 4 bases unmatched. From germline, CDR1 is MDHEN and CDR2 SYDVKM. The CDR3 loop reads CASSSTGGTYGYTF. The CDR3 bases are TGTGCCAGCAGTTCGACAGGGGGGACCTATGGCTACACCTTC.

This clone was recorded a few times. The chain employs TRBV27 and TRBJ1-6; 10 nucleotides align to TRBD1. Trimming removed 6 bases from V and 6 bases from J; junction bases left unmatched: 8. There are 16 residues in the CDR3. From germline, CDR1 is MNHEY and CDR2 SMNVEV (reference sequence). The CDR3 nucleotides read TGTGCCAGCAGAACCGGGACAGGGGCTTTTAATTCACCCCTCCACTTT. It specifies CASRTGTGAFNSPLHF.

This chain uses TRBV15 with TRBJ2-7; 7 bases align to TRBD2. The germline CDR1 and CDR2 sequences are LNHNV and YYDKDF (reference sequence). This CDR3 contains 13 residues. With V trimmed by 5 bases and J by 6 bases, 7 bases remained unmatched. The CDR3 sequence is CATSEGRVREQYF. The CDR3 DNA reads TGTGCCACCAGCGAGGGGAGGGTCCGCGAGCAGTACTTC.

This clone was counted a few times. This chain connects TRBV6-5 to TRBJ1-5; D is perhaps TRBD1 (6 bases). The CDR3 is 14 residues long. Trimming shortened V by 5 bases and J by 4 bases, and 12 bases separated the two germline ends. Germline CDR1 reads MNHEY; CDR2 reads SVGAGI. CDR3 coding DNA: TGTGCCAGCAGTCCCAGGGGAGGGAATCAGCCCCAGCATTTT. Translation gives CASSPRGGNQPQHF.

This sequence joins TRBV7-3 and TRBJ1-1, with 8 positions matching TRBD1. The germline V gene encodes CDR1 SGHTA and CDR2 FQGTGA. The CDR3 contains 16 residues. Trimming cost V 3 bases and J 4 bases; bases outside gene matches: 10. The CDR3 DNA reads as TGTGCCAGCAGCTTGGGAGGACAGGGTGAGGGCACTGAAGCTTTCTTT. Translated: CASSLGGQGEGTEAFF.

The chain links TRBV5-1 to TRBJ1-2; 8 bases line up with TRBD1. This CDR3 spans 14 amino acids. In germline, CDR1 is SGHRS, CDR2 YFSETQ. With 4 bases clipped from V and 6 bases from J, the junction kept 8 bases outside the gene matches. The DNA of the CDR3 is TGCGCCAGCAGCACGGGGACAGGCTTTAATGGCTACACCTTC. Protein: CASSTGTGFNGYTF.

CDR3: CASSLAARGYEQYF. The CDR3 DNA follows: TGTGCCAGCAGCTTAGCAGCGCGGGGCTACGAGCAGTACTTC. V is TRBV7-9 and J is TRBJ2-7, with D possibly being TRBD2 (6 bases). Germline CDR1 SEHNR, CDR2 FQNEAQ (reference sequence). V lost 0 bases to trimming and J lost 3 bases, with 9 bases between them. The CDR3 is 14 residues long.

J is TRBJ2-7 and V is TRBV19, with 11 bases matching TRBD1. The V gene end was trimmed by 6 bases and the J gene end by 4 bases; junction bases not matched to a gene: 2. This CDR3 spans 13 amino acids. Germline CDR1 reads LNHDA; CDR2 reads SQIVND (reference sequence). CDR3 in DNA: TGTGCCAGTAGGGGACAGGGGGTGTACGAGCAGTACTTC. Translating it yields CASRGQGVYEQYF.

The chain joins TRBV6-5 to TRBJ1-3; D not certain. The germline CDR1 and CDR2 sequences are MNHEY and SVGAGI. The ends were cut back, 0 bases at V and 5 bases at J, with 8 bases in the middle. The CDR3 is 14 residues long. The CDR3 region has the DNA TGTGCCAGCAGTTACTCAAATGACAGAAACACCATATATTTT. Protein product: CASSYSNDRNTIYF.

The CDR3 DNA follows: TGCGCCAGCAGCTTGGTGGGGGGGAGCGAGCAGTACTTC. Translation gives CASSLVGGSEQYF. The chain couples TRBV5-1 to TRBJ2-7; TRBD2 aligns across 7 bases. CDR1 and CDR2 from the germline V gene are SGHRS and YFSETQ. The CDR3 totals 13 residues. V trimming: 0 bases; J trimming: 6 bases; junction bases outside the gene matches: 3.

This chain links TRBV18 with TRBJ1-6, with D tentatively TRBD1 (5 bases). The CDR3 loop spans 14 amino acids. The germline V and J ends were trimmed by 4 bases and 8 bases, with 12 bases remaining between them. Germline-derived CDR1 and CDR2 are KGHSH and LQKENI. The CDR3 bases are TGTGCCAGCTCACTCGATCCGGGGGATTCACCCCTCCACTTT. Its translation is CASSLDPGDSPLHF.

This chain uses TRBV19 with TRBJ2-3; D is uncertain. The CDR3 is 15 residues long. V was clipped by 0 bases and J by 1 base, with 8 bases between them. CDR1 and CDR2 from the germline V gene are LNHDA and SQIVND (reference sequence). This CDR3 is CASSIDPGGTDTQYF. In DNA, the CDR3 is TGTGCCAGTAGTATAGATCCAGGCGGCACAGATACGCAGTATTTT. The complete variable domain, with remaining parts taken from reference TRBV19 and TRBJ2-3, reads DGGITQSPKYLFRKEGQNVTLSCEQNLNHDAMYWYRQDPGQGLRLIYYSQIVNDFQKGDIAEGYSVSREKKESFPLTVTSAQKNPTAFYLCASSIDPGGTDTQYFGPGTRLTVL.

Concerning this clone: Within the sample, other DNA sequences also encode this same CDR3. The chain couples TRBV6-5 to TRBJ2-7; 7 bases align to TRBD2. The V gene's germline CDR1 is MNHEY and CDR2 SVGAGI. The CDR3 totals 14 residues. Trimming at V came to 0 bases and at J to 2 bases, leaving 1 base not matched to a gene. The CDR3 DNA sequence: TGTGCCAGCAGTTACTCAGGACTAGCCTACGAGCAGTACTTC. Translating gives CASSYSGLAYEQYF.

This clone appeared a few times. The V call is TRBV11-1, the J call TRBJ2-3, with 13 bases matching TRBD2. The J segment lost 1 base and the V segment lost 5 bases, leaving 9 bases of the junction unmatched. CDR1 is SGHAT, CDR2 FQDESV, per germline (reference sequence). The CDR3 runs 18 residues. CDR3 sequence: CASSLLAGLAGGTDTQYF. CDR3 nucleotide sequence: TGTGCCAGCAGCCTCCTAGCCGGACTAGCGGGGGGCACAGATACGCAGTATTTT.

The V call is TRBV29-1, the J call TRBJ1-2, with unresolved D. Germline lookup yields CDR1 SQVTM and CDR2 ANQGSEA. V was pared by 5 bases and J by 9 bases, with 19 bases between. The CDR3 runs to 13 residues. This chain's CDR3 is CSVLDLQTMSYTF. The DNA of the CDR3 is TGCAGCGTTCTCGACCTACAAACTATGAGCTACACCTTC.

The rearrangement joins TRBV29-1 to TRBJ1-2; 9 bases match TRBD1. Germline V gives CDR1 SQVTM, CDR2 ANQGSEA. The CDR3 has 15 amino acids. The J segment lost 6 bases and the V segment lost 2 bases, leaving 10 bases of the junction unmatched. The CDR3 DNA sequence: TGCAGCGTTGAACCGGGACAGGGAGCTCGTCATGGCTACACCTTC. Protein: CSVEPGQGARHGYTF.

This clone has just a few counts. The rearrangement links TRBV19 to TRBJ1-4; D gene uncertain. Looked up from germline, CDR1 is LNHDA and CDR2 is SQIVND (reference sequence). This CDR3 is 16 amino acids long. V was trimmed by 1 base and J by 0 bases, leaving 9 bases between them. The CDR3: CASSIARVATNEKLFF. The CDR3 nucleotides read TGTGCCAGTAGTATAGCGAGGGTGGCAACTAATGAAAAACTGTTTTTT.

As to this clone: Distinct nucleotide sequences in the sample also encode this CDR3. This rearrangement joins TRBV5-4 to TRBJ2-7; D is possibly TRBD2 (6 bases). The germline V gene encodes CDR1 SGHNT and CDR2 YYREEE (reference sequence). The CDR3 contains 14 residues. The V end lost 5 bases, the J end lost 0 bases, and 12 bases lay between the germline ends. CDR3 protein: CASSFGGSSYEQYF. DNA for the CDR3: TGTGCCAGCAGTTTTGGGGGGAGCTCCTACGAGCAGTACTTC.

The rearrangement links TRBV27 to TRBJ2-5, with 8 bases fitting TRBD2. This CDR3 spans 16 amino acids. Unmatched junction bases numbered 7, after V lost 3 bases and J lost 1 base. Germline-derived CDR1 and CDR2 are MNHEY and SMNVEV (reference sequence). CDR3 sequence (DNA): TGTGCCAGCAGTTTCCGGAGCGGGGGACTCCAAGAGACCCAGTACTTC. Its translation is CASSFRSGGLQETQYF.

Here the CDR3 DNA reads TGCGCCAGCAGCTCCCTAGCGGGGGGGCTCCCCTACGAGCAGTACTTC. Its translation: CASSSLAGGLPYEQYF. The chain couples TRBV5-1 to TRBJ2-7; 12 positions agree with TRBD2. Trimming removed 3 bases from V and 2 bases from J; junction bases left unmatched: 6. The germline CDR1 and CDR2 sequences are SGHRS and YFSETQ. The CDR3 covers 16 residues.

The chain uses TRBV15 and TRBJ1-1; unclear D gene. The V and J ends lost 1 base and 4 bases respectively, with 16 bases between them. CDR1 is LNHNV and CDR2 is YYDKDF in the germline V gene (reference sequence). The length of the CDR3 is 16 residues. Here the CDR3 reads CATSRVVGRGGTEAFF. DNA for the CDR3: TGTGCCACCAGCAGAGTGGTCGGAAGAGGTGGCACTGAAGCTTTCTTT.

The V and J genes are TRBV15 and TRBJ2-7; 7 bases fit TRBD2. The CDR3 runs 14 residues. Germline V gene sequence: CDR1 LNHNV, CDR2 YYDKDF (reference sequence). V lost 0 bases, J lost 3 bases, and 2 bases stayed unmatched. The chain's CDR3 is CATSRDRGVYEQYF. The CDR3 DNA follows: TGTGCCACCAGCAGAGATCGGGGGGTCTACGAGCAGTACTTC.

This clone occurred a few times. V usage is TRBV5-3 and J usage is TRBJ1-1; TRBD1 is a possible D gene (6 bases). TRBV5-3 is classed as an ORF, of uncertain function. V shed 10 bases and J shed 4 bases, with 11 bases lying between them. The CDR3 totals 11 residues. Here the CDR3 DNA reads TGTGCCCCGAGGGGGGGCACTGAAGCTTTCTTT. This translates into CAPRGGTEAFF.

The CDR3 coding sequence is TGTGCCAGCAGCTTAGTAGACTCCTACGAGCAGTACTTC. Translation: CASSLVDSYEQYF. This sequence joins TRBV7-8 and TRBJ2-7; D gene ambiguous. CDR1 is SGHVS and CDR2 is FQNEAQ in the germline V gene. The CDR3 sequence is 13 residues long. Trimming cost V 1 base and J 0 bases, with 4 bases left between them. Complete variable domain (other parts from reference TRBV7-8 and TRBJ2-7): GAGVSQSPRYKVAKRGQDVALRCDPISGHVSLFWYQQALGQGPEFLTYFQNEAQLDKSGLPSDRFFAERPEGSVSTLKIQRTQQEDSAVYLCASSLVDSYEQYFGPGTRLTVT.